This T cell receptor beta chain came from a study of blood T cell repertoires in COVID-19. Looking at the study overall: The samples span acute and convalescent COVID-19 from the United States, Italy and Spain. Sample material is recorded as cDNA or gDNA derived from T cells, B-cell-depleted T cells, or PBMCs.

Per the original data handling: From reference gene primer amplification, estimates of nucleated cell counts were derived. Libraries were prepared by immunoSEQ multiplex PCR; TCRdb keeps only in-frame clonotypes and omits some of them. V and J calls plus clone size are reproduced from that table; the DNA served to infer D and trimming. This repertoire shows under 200,000 clones, 88% found once; its top ten account for roughly 5.5%. The CDR3 spans 13 residues. Germline loops: CDR1 MDHEN, CDR2 SYDVKM. Trimming removed 4 bases from V and 0 bases from J, with 3 bases in between. The rearrangement links TRBV28 to TRBJ1-4; D uncertain. The material sequenced was peripheral blood. This sequence was found in a man aged 40-49 years with active or convalescent COVID-19. CDR3 region: CASSSPTNEKLFF. CDR3 nucleotide sequence: TGTGCCAGCAGTTCTCCAACTAATGAAAAACTGTTTTTT.